Following are 29 T cell receptor beta chains from one sample sequenced in a study of long-term antiretroviral therapy in people with HIV. Version v3.0 of the immunoSEQ assay ran at survey level. Using immunoSEQ multiplex PCR, the repertoire was profiled, and TCRdb retains in-frame clones only, with some absent. Among some 35,000 clones listed, 83% were seen once. Sequences were derived from unsorted PBMCs, sampled 0.4 years before starting antiretroviral therapy. Source of these receptors: a man between 18 and 29 years old with HIV.

The V and J genes are TRBV6-1 and TRBJ1-5; possible D gene TRBD1, 6 bases. The germline CDR1 and CDR2 sequences are MNHNS and SASEGT. V lost 0 bases, J lost 6 bases, and 15 bases lay in between. The CDR3 runs to 16 residues. CDR3 DNA: TGTGCCAGCAGTGAAGCCCATACTGACAGGTTTCAGCCCCAGCATTTT. Amino acids: CASSEAHTDRFQPQHF.

In nucleotides, the CDR3 is TGTGCCAGCAGCCAGAGACACCAGAACACTGAAGCTTTCTTT. It encodes CASSQRHQNTEAFF. The chain uses TRBV5-4 and TRBJ1-1; D uncertain. V shed 4 bases and J shed 1 base, with 11 bases lying between them. The CDR3 consists of 14 residues. Germline lookup yields CDR1 SGHNT and CDR2 YYREEE (reference sequence).

This clone was found a few times. This sequence joins TRBV6-5 and TRBJ2-4; perhaps TRBD2 as D (6 bases). The CDR3 totals 12 residues. Between the trimmed V and J ends, which lost 8 bases and 6 bases, there was a span of 11 bases. Germline V gives CDR1 MNHEY, CDR2 SVGAGI. The CDR3 is CASRDWLNIQYF. The CDR3 DNA reads as TGTGCCAGCCGGGACTGGCTAAACATTCAGTACTTC.

This chain connects TRBV9 to TRBJ2-1; D is perhaps TRBD2 (7 bases). Germline lookup yields CDR1 SGDLS and CDR2 YYNGEE. The CDR3 length is 16 residues. V was trimmed by 4 bases and J by 5 bases, leaving 19 bases between them. As DNA, the CDR3 is TGTGCCAGCAGCTCCCTAGGGGGAGGGCCCCACAATGAGCAGTTCTTC. Translation gives CASSSLGGGPHNEQFF.

This sequence joins TRBV28 and TRBJ1-1; D might be TRBD1 (6 bases). The CDR3 extends over 17 amino acids. Germline CDR1 is MDHEN and CDR2 is SYDVKM. Trimming cost V 1 base and J 10 bases, with 25 bases left between them. CDR3 residues: CASSLFGVSGVRKGAFF. CDR3 in DNA: TGTGCCAGCAGTTTATTCGGTGTGTCAGGGGTGCGTAAAGGAGCTTTCTTT.

This chain uses TRBV9 with TRBJ2-3; D is uncertain. Looked up from germline, CDR1 is SGDLS and CDR2 is YYNGEE. The CDR3 covers 15 residues. Between the trimmed V and J ends, which lost 4 bases and 6 bases, there was a span of 18 bases. DNA for the CDR3: TGTGCCAGCAGCCCCGGTGGCCCTCTGATGGATACGCAGTATTTT. Encoded protein: CASSPGGPLMDTQYF.

The chain carries TRBV19 and TRBJ2-1; perhaps D is TRBD1 or TRBD2 (6 bases each). Germline-derived CDR1 and CDR2 are LNHDA and SQIVND (reference sequence). V gave up 7 bases and J gave up 8 bases, with 24 bases separating them. The CDR3 runs 16 residues. CDR3 nucleotide sequence: TGTGCCAGTACTCGCTCGTGGAGGGGGAATAGCGATGAGCAGTTCTTC. It is translated as CASTRSWRGNSDEQFF.

This clone was found a few times. This chain joins TRBV18 and TRBJ2-7; possibly TRBD2 for D (6 bases). The germline V gene has CDR1 KGHSH and CDR2 LQKENI. V was cut by 6 bases and J by 6 bases, with 15 bases left in between. The CDR3 has 13 amino acids. The DNA of the CDR3 is TGTGCCAGCTCTCTAAACGGGGGAGTCGAGCAGTACTTC. Translation: CASSLNGGVEQYF.

The chain has TRBV28 and TRBJ2-6; TRBD1 or TRBD2 may be the D gene (5 bases each). Looked up from germline, CDR1 is MDHEN and CDR2 is SYDVKM. The CDR3 is made up of 17 amino acids. V was cut by 3 bases and J by 2 bases, with 14 bases left in between. CDR3 in amino acids: CASSLEAQGAGANVLTF. The CDR3 nucleotides are TGTGCCAGCAGTTTGGAGGCGCAGGGTGCTGGGGCCAACGTCCTGACTTTC.

V is TRBV9 and J is TRBJ2-7; D ambiguous. The CDR3 length is 11 residues. Deletions cut 4 bases from V and 1 base from J, with 3 bases between. Germline CDR1 is SGDLS and CDR2 is YYNGEE. The chain's CDR3 is CASSSSYEQYF. DNA of the CDR3: TGTGCCAGCAGCTCTTCCTACGAGCAGTACTTC.

Only one count was recorded for this clone. V and J are TRBV9 and TRBJ2-7; TRBD1 agrees at 8 bases. The CDR3 is made up of 15 amino acids. Germline trimming cut 0 bases from V and 3 bases from J; bases unmatched to any gene: 5. CDR1 and CDR2 from the germline V gene are SGDLS and YYNGEE. DNA for the CDR3: TGTGCCAGCAGCGTAGGGGCAGGGGGCTACTACGAGCAGTACTTC. Its translation: CASSVGAGGYYEQYF.

The chain combines TRBV2 with TRBJ2-1, with D possibly matching TRBD2 (5 bases). Trimming stripped 7 bases from V and 8 bases from J, with 15 bases between. The germline gives CDR1 SNHLY, CDR2 FYNNEI. The CDR3 covers 13 residues. CDR3 coding DNA: TGTGCCAGCATCGAGGGAAGTCATGATGAGCAGTTCTTC. This encodes CASIEGSHDEQFF.

This clone was counted a single time. DNA for the CDR3: TGTGCCAGCAGCTTAGGGGGACAGGGTTGGCAAGAGACCCAGTACTTC. Amino acid sequence: CASSLGGQGWQETQYF. V is TRBV7-2 and J is TRBJ2-5; 9 bases map to TRBD1. CDR3 size: 16 residues. Germline V gene sequence: CDR1 SGHTA, CDR2 FQGNSA. The ends lost 1 base at V and 2 bases at J; junction bases unmatched: 5.

The V gene is TRBV6-4, the J gene TRBJ2-3, with 10 bases aligning to TRBD2. Germline V gene lookup returns CDR1 MRHNA and CDR2 SNTAGT. Losses at the gene ends were 0 bases for V and 4 bases for J; bases not matched to a gene: 1. The CDR3 loop spans 15 amino acids. As DNA, the CDR3 is TGTGCCAGCAGTGACTCAGCGGGGGGGCCAGATACGCAGTATTTT. Amino acid sequence: CASSDSAGGPDTQYF.

The rearrangement uses TRBV6-1 and TRBJ2-7, with 8 bases fitting TRBD1. The CDR3 covers 15 residues. V shed 0 bases and J 5 bases; nucleotides not matched to a gene: 6. Germline lookup yields CDR1 MNHNS and CDR2 SASEGT. The CDR3 protein is CASSEAWTGSDEQYF. The CDR3 region has the DNA TGTGCCAGCAGTGAAGCCTGGACAGGGAGCGACGAGCAGTACTTC.

The V call is TRBV15, the J call TRBJ2-1, with a possible D match to TRBD2 (5 bases). The CDR3 covers 15 residues. Germline values: CDR1 LNHNV, CDR2 YYDKDF (reference sequence). V dropped 1 base and J dropped 8 bases, with 15 bases sitting between them. The DNA of the CDR3 is TGTGCCACCAGCAGAGGGAGAGAGGGTATCGATGAGCAGTTCTTC. It yields the protein CATSRGREGIDEQFF.

This clone was seen once. The chain is built from TRBV10-2 and TRBJ1-2, with D hard to call. CDR1 is WSHSY, CDR2 SAAADI, per germline. With 3 bases removed from V and 1 base from J, the gap between germline ends came to 9 bases. CDR3 size: 14 residues. CDR3 in amino acids: CASSDEPLNYGYTF. In DNA form, the CDR3 reads TGCGCCAGCAGTGATGAGCCTCTTAACTATGGCTACACCTTC.

The chain joins TRBV15 to TRBJ2-6; no clear D gene. The CDR3 contains 15 residues. V was pared by 6 bases and J by 1 base, with 10 bases between. CDR1 and CDR2 (germline): LNHNV, YYDKDF (reference sequence). The CDR3 region is CATSLEDSGANVLTF. The CDR3 nucleotides are TGTGCCACCAGTCTAGAGGATTCTGGGGCCAACGTCCTGACTTTC.

The chain links TRBV7-3 to TRBJ1-6; D gene unclear. Germline V gene lookup returns CDR1 SGHTA and CDR2 FQGTGA. V was trimmed by 1 base and J by 0 bases, leaving 7 bases between them. This CDR3 has 16 residues. The CDR3 nucleotides read TGTGCCAGCAGCTTAAACCCCAGCTCCTATAATTCACCCCTCCACTTT. It yields the protein CASSLNPSSYNSPLHF.

The rearrangement uses TRBV29-1 and TRBJ2-1, with D tentatively TRBD2 (6 bases). Germline loops: CDR1 SQVTM, CDR2 ANQGSEA. The V end was cut by 5 bases, the J end by 0 bases, with 8 bases between. This CDR3 comprises 13 residues. The CDR3 spells CSVLSGSYNEQFF. CDR3 nucleotide sequence: TGCAGCGTTCTTAGCGGCTCCTACAATGAGCAGTTCTTC.

Only a few counts were recorded for this clone. V is TRBV11-2 and J is TRBJ2-7; TRBD2 might be the D (6 bases). From germline, CDR1 is SGHAT and CDR2 FQNNGV. This CDR3 is 12 amino acids long. Trimming left V 0 bases short and J 6 bases short, with 6 bases between. The DNA of the CDR3 is TGTGCCAGCAGCTTAGAGGGGGGCGAGCAGTACTTC. It is translated as CASSLEGGEQYF. Complete variable domain (other parts from reference TRBV11-2 and TRBJ2-7): EAGVAQSPRYKIIEKRQSVAFWCNPISGHATLYWYQQILGQGPKLLIQFQNNGVVDDSQLPKDRFSAERLKGVDSTLKIQPAKLEDSAVYLCASSLEGGEQYFGPGTRLTVT.

The J gene is TRBJ1-1, the V gene TRBV30; D ambiguous. From germline, CDR1 is GTSNPN and CDR2 SVGIG (reference sequence). The CDR3 has 13 amino acids. V shed 2 bases and J shed 4 bases, with 11 bases lying between them. The CDR3 loop is CAWSRETSTEAFF. The CDR3 DNA is TGTGCCTGGAGTAGGGAGACTAGCACTGAAGCTTTCTTT.

The chain employs TRBV6-5 and TRBJ1-2; 9 bases fit TRBD1. J gave up 4 bases and V 4 bases, and 7 bases lay outside the gene matches. CDR1 and CDR2 (germline): MNHEY, SVGAGI. The CDR3 consists of 15 residues. Here the CDR3 DNA reads TGTGCCAGCAGTTTCTACAGGGGGCGAGGCTATGGCTACACCTTC. Translated: CASSFYRGRGYGYTF.

This sequence joins TRBV19 and TRBJ1-2, with 8 bases matching TRBD1. Germline V gene sequence: CDR1 LNHDA, CDR2 SQIVND (reference sequence). Unmatched junction bases numbered 8, after V lost 1 base and J lost 4 bases. CDR3 length: 16 residues. The CDR3 DNA reads as TGTGCCAGTAGTATAGTGTCCGGACAGGGCTTCTATGGCTACACCTTC. Translated: CASSIVSGQGFYGYTF.

Points on this clone: This sample includes further DNA sequences coding for the same CDR3. The CDR3 DNA reads as TGTGCCAGCAGCTTACGATACGAGCAGTACTTC. Its protein product is CASSLRYEQYF. The rearrangement links TRBV7-9 to TRBJ2-7, with D uncertain. Germline assignment: CDR1 SEHNR and CDR2 FQNEAQ (reference sequence). The CDR3 is 11 amino acids. Trimming left V 2 bases short and J 4 bases short, with 3 bases between.

J is TRBJ2-7 and V is TRBV18; D tentatively reads TRBD1 or TRBD2 (5 bases each). In germline, CDR1 is KGHSH, CDR2 LQKENI. Trimming pared 1 base from V and 2 bases from J, leaving 6 bases between. This CDR3 is 13 amino acids long. CDR3 DNA sequence: TGTGCCAGCTCACCACGGGGGACCTACGAGCAGTACTTC. It translates to CASSPRGTYEQYF. The whole variable domain, filled in from reference TRBV18 and TRBJ2-7, reads NAGVMQNPRHLVRRRGQEARLRCSPMKGHSHVYWYRQLPEEGLKFMVYLQKENIIDESGMPKERFSAEFPKEGPSILRIQQVVRGDSAAYFCASSPRGTYEQYFGPGTRLTVT.

The rearrangement links TRBV19 to TRBJ2-1; 8 bases are a match to TRBD2. Germline V lookup: CDR1 LNHDA, CDR2 SQIVND (reference sequence). CDR3 length: 15 residues. The junction had 6 bases not matched to a gene; V was cut back by 3 bases and J by 5 bases. Here the CDR3 DNA reads TGTGCCAGTAGTATCTTACTAGCGGTCCACAATGAGCAGTTCTTC. This codes for CASSILLAVHNEQFF.

The J gene is TRBJ2-4, the V gene TRBV28, with D perhaps matching TRBD1 (6 bases). Germline V gives CDR1 MDHEN, CDR2 SYDVKM. The CDR3 sequence is 15 residues long. Trimming removed 6 bases at V and 0 bases at J, with 12 bases between. Here the CDR3 DNA reads TGTGCCAGCAGCGATACAGGGATAGCCAAAAACATTCAGTACTTC. This translates into CASSDTGIAKNIQYF.

The chain employs TRBV30 and TRBJ1-6, with D possibly being TRBD1 (5 bases). Deletions cut 4 bases from V and 9 bases from J, with 13 bases between. Germline V gives CDR1 GTSNPN, CDR2 SVGIG (reference sequence). This CDR3 is 13 amino acids long. The CDR3 coding sequence is TGTGCCTGGACGAGACAGAGAGGTTCACCCCTCCACTTT. Protein sequence: CAWTRQRGSPLHF.